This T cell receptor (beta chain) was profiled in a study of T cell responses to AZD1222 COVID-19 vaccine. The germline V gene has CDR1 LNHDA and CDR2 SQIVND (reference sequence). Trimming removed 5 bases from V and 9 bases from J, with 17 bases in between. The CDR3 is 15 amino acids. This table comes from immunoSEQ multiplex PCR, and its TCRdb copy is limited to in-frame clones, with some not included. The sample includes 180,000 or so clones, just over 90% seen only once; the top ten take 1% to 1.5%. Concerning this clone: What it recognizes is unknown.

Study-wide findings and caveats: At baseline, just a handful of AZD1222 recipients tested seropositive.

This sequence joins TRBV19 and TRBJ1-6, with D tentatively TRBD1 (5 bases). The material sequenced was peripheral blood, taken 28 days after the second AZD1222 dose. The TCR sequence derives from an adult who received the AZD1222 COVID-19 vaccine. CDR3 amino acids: CASSAIPGRGSPLHF. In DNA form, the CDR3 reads TGTGCCAGTAGTGCAATCCCAGGGCGGGGTTCACCCCTCCACTTT.